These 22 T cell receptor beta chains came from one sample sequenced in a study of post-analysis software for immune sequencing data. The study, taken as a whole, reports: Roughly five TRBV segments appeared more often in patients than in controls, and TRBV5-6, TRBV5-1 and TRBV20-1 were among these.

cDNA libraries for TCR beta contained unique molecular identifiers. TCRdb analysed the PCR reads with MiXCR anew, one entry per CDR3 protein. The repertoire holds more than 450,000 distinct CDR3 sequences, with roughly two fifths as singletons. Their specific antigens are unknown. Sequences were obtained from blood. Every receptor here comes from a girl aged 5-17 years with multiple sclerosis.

CDR3 DNA sequence: TGTGCCAGCAGCTGGGACCTTCCGAACACTGAAGCTTTCTTT. Its translation is CASSWDLPNTEAFF. The chain has TRBV7-2 and TRBJ1-1, with a weak D call TRBD1 (5 bases). Germline V gene sequence: CDR1 SGHTA, CDR2 FQGNSA. Deletions cut 4 bases from V and 1 base from J, with 10 bases between. The CDR3 sequence is 14 residues long.

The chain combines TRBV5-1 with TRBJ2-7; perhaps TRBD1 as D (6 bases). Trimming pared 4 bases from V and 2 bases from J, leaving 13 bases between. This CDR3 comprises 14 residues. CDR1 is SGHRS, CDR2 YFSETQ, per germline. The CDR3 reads CASSQTGSPYEQYF. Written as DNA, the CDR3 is TGCGCCAGCAGCCAGACAGGTTCTCCCTACGAGCAGTACTTC.

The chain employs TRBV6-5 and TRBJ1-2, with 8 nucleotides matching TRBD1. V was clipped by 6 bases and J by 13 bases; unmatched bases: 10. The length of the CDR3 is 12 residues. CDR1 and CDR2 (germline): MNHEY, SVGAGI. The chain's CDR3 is CASSSGQGDCTF. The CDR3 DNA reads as TGTGCCAGCAGCTCTGGACAGGGTGACTGCACCTTC.

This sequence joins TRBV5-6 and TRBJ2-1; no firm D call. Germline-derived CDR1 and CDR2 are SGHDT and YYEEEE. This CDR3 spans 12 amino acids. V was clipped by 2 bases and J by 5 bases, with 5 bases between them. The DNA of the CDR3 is TGTGCCAGCAGCTTTGGGGACAATGAGCAGTTCTTC. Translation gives CASSFGDNEQFF.

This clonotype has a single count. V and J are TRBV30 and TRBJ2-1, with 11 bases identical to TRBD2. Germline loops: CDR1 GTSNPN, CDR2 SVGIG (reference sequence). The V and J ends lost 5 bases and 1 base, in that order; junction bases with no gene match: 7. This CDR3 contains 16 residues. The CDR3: CAWEHSGGASYNEQFF. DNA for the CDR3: TGTGCCTGGGAACATAGCGGGGGGGCTTCCTACAATGAGCAGTTCTTC.

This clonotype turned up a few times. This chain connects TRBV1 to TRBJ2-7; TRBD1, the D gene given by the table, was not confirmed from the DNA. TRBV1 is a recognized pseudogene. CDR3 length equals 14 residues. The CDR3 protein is CTSSQGTDVYEQYF. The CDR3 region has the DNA TGCACCAGCAGCCAAGGGACAGACGTCTACGAGCAGTACTTC.

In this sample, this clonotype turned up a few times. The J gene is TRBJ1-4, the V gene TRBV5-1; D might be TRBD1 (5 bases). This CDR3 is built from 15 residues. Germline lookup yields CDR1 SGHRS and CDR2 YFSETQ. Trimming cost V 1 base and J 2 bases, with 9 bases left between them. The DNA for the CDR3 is TGCGCCAGCAGCTTGTCGGGGGTCACTAATGAAAAACTGTTTTTT. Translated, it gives CASSLSGVTNEKLFF.

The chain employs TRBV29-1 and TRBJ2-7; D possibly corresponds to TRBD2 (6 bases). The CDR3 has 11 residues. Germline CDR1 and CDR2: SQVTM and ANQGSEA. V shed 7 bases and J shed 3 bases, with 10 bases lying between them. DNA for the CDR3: TGCAGCGCCGGGACTTTCTACGAGCAGTACTTC. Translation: CSAGTFYEQYF.

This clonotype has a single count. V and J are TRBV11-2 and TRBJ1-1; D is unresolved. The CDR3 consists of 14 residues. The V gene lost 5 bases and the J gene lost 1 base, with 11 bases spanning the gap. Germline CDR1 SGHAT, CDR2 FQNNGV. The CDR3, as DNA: TGTGCCAGCAGCCAACGGAACGGGAACACTGAAGCTTTCTTT. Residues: CASSQRNGNTEAFF. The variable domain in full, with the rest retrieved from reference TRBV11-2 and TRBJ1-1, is EAGVAQSPRYKIIEKRQSVAFWCNPISGHATLYWYQQILGQGPKLLIQFQNNGVVDDSQLPKDRFSAERLKGVDSTLKIQPAKLEDSAVYLCASSQRNGNTEAFFGQGTRLTVV.

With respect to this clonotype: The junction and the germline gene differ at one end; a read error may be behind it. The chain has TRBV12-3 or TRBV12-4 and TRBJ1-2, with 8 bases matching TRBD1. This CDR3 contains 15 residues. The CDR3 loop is CASSRQGMRGDGYTF. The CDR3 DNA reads TGTGCCAGCAGTCGACAGGGGATGAGGGGGGATGGTTACACCTTC.

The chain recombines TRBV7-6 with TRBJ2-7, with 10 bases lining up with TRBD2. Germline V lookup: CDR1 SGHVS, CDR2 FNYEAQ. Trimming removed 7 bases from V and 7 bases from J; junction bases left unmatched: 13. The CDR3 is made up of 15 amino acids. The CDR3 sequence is CASIPWLAGEDEQYF. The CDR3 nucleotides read TGTGCCAGCATACCATGGCTAGCGGGAGAGGATGAGCAGTACTTC.

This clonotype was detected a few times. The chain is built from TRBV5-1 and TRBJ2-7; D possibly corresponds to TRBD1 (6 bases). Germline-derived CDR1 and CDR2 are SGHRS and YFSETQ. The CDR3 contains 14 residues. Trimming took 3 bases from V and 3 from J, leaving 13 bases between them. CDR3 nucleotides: TGCGCCAGCAGCTCGGGACACCAGCGCTACGAGCAGTACTTC. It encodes CASSSGHQRYEQYF.

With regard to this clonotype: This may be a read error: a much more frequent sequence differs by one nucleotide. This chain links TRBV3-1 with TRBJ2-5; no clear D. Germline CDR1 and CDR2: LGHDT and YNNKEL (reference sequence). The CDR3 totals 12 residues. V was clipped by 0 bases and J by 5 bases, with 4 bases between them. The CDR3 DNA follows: TGTGCCAGCAGCCAAGATATGGAGACCCAGTACTTC. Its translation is CASSQDMETQYF.

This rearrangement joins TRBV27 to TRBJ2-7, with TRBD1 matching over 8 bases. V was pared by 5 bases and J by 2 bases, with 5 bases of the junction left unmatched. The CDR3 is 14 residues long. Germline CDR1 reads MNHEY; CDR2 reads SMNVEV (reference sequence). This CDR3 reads CASSRRQGTYEQYF. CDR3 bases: TGTGCCAGCAGTAGGCGACAGGGGACCTACGAGCAGTACTTC.

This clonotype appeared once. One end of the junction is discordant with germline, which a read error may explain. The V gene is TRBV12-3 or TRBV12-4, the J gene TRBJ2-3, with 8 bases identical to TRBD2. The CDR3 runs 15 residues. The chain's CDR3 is CASSLSGITSKTQYF. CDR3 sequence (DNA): TGCGCCAGCAGCCTTAGCGGGATCACGTCCAAAACGCAGTATTTT.

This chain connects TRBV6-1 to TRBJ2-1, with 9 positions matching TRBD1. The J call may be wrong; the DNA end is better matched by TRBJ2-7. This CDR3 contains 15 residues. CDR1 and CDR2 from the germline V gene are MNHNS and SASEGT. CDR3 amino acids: CASSVTGGSYNEQYF. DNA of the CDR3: TGTGCCAGCAGCGTAACAGGGGGCTCCTACAATGAGCAGTACTTC.

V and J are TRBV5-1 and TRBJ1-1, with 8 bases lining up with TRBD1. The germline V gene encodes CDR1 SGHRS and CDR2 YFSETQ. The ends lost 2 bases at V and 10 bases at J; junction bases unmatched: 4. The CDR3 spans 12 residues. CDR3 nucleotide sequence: TGCGCCAGCAGCTTTGATACAGGGGGAGCTTTCTTT. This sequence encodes CASSFDTGGAFF. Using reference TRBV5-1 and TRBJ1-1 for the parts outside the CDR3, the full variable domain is KAGVTQTPRYLIKTRGQQVTLSCSPISGHRSVSWYQQTPGQGLQFLFEYFSETQRNKGNFPGRFSGRQFSNSRSEMNVSTLELGDSALYLCASSFDTGGAFFGQGTRLTVV.

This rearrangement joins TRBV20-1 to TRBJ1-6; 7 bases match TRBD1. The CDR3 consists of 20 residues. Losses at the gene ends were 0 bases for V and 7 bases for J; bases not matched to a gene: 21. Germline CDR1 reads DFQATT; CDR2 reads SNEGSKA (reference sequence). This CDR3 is CSAREQTGLEKSDENSPLHF. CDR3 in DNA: TGCAGTGCTAGAGAACAGACAGGGCTGGAGAAGTCCGACGAGAATTCACCCCTCCACTTT.

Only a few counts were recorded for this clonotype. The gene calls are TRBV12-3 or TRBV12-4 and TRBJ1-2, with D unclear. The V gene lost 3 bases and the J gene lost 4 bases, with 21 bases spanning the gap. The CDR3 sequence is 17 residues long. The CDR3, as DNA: TGTGCCAGCAGTTTCGGGCAGCAAACGGGTCTAGGCTATGGCTACACCTTC. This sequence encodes CASSFGQQTGLGYGYTF.

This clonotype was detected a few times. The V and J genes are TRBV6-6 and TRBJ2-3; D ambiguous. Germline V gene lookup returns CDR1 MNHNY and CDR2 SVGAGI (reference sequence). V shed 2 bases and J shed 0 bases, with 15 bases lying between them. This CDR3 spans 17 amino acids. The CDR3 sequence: CASSYPTTLASTDTQYF. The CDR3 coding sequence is TGTGCCAGCAGTTACCCTACGACCCTTGCTAGCACAGATACGCAGTATTTT.

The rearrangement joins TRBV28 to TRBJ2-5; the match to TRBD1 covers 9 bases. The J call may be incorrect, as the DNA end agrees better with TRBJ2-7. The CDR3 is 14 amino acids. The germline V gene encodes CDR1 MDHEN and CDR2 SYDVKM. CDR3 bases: TGTGCCAGCGGGGGGGGACAGGGAAGCTACGAGCAGTACTTC. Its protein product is CASGGGQGSYEQYF.

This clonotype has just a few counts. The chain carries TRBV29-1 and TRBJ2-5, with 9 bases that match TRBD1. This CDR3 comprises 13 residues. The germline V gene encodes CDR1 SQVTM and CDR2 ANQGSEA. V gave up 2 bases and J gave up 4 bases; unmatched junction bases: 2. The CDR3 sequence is CSVEWDRAETQYF. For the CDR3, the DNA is TGCAGCGTTGAATGGGACAGGGCAGAGACCCAGTACTTC. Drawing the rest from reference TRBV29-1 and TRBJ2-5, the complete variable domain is SAVISQKPSRDICQRGTSLTIQCQVDSQVTMMFWYRQQPGQSLTLIATANQGSEATYESGFVIDKFPISRPNLTFSTLTVSNMSPEDSSIYLCSVEWDRAETQYFGPGTRLLVL.